This T cell receptor beta chain was captured by sequencing in a study of T-cell reconstitution after alpha-beta-depleted transplantation in children. Findings of the study overall: In patients about two months after transplant, alpha-beta T cells reportedly arose from several hundred expanded graft clones. Newly generated T cells supplied most T-cell counts and diversity one year post-transplant. Surviving thymic progenitors and recipient T cells were the source of high TCRbeta diversity at day 60 in some patients.

For this clonotype: Its antigen is as yet unknown.

Unique molecular identifiers were incorporated into the prepared TCRbeta library. Using its own MiXCR run on the PCR reads, TCRdb lists one record per CDR3 protein. The sample carries 330,000 or so distinct CDR3 sequences, around 10% recorded once. The clonotype comes from a boy less than two years old with acute myeloid leukemia, due to receive a stem cell transplant. Sequences were derived from PBMCs, sampled before TCRalphabeta/CD19-depleted stem cell transplant.

Written as DNA, the CDR3 is TGCAGTGCGCTGAGGACCTCCCGCGGGGTCCGAGGGACCCAGTACTTC. This gives the protein CSALRTSRGVRGTQYF. The chain recombines TRBV20-1 with TRBJ2-5, with a tentative D call TRBD2 (6 bases). Germline CDR1 and CDR2: DFQATT and SNEGSKA (reference sequence). The CDR3 has 16 residues. Trimming took 6 bases from V and 7 from J, leaving 27 bases between them.